What follows are 26 T cell receptor beta chains derived from one specimen sequenced in a study of cytomegalovirus exposure and HLA in healthy donors. The PCR used 60 Vbeta and 13 Jbeta primers. Sequencing used immunoSEQ multiplex PCR; TCRdb keeps in-frame clones, though not all of them. This sample has about 140,000 clones; about 80% occur once, and the top ten carry 1.5% to 2%. Sequencing input: PBMCs. The receptor source for this set is a woman under 40 in good health and CMV-seronegative.

This chain joins TRBV27 and TRBJ2-7, with 11 positions matching TRBD2. This CDR3 comprises 14 residues. Germline V gives CDR1 MNHEY, CDR2 SMNVEV (reference sequence). Unmatched junction bases numbered 5, after V lost 6 bases and J lost 4 bases. DNA for the CDR3: TGTGCCAGCAGCATGGGACTAGCGGATTACGAGCAGTACTTC. Its translation: CASSMGLADYEQYF.

This chain joins TRBV7-2 and TRBJ1-1; maybe TRBD1 (6 bases). The length of the CDR3 is 14 residues. Per the germline V gene, CDR1 is SGHTA and CDR2 is FQGNSA. The V end lost 5 bases, the J end lost 6 bases, and 16 bases lay between the germline ends. The CDR3 reads CASSRQRTGSEAFF. The CDR3 DNA is TGTGCCAGCAGCAGACAGCGAACAGGGTCTGAAGCTTTCTTT.

This clone was seen a handful of times. This chain connects TRBV6-5 to TRBJ1-2; maybe TRBD1 (5 bases). V shed 6 bases and J shed 4 bases, with 18 bases lying between them. Germline V gene data show CDR1 as MNHEY and CDR2 as SVGAGI. The CDR3 has 15 residues. The CDR3 loop is CASRSLWQGGYGYTF. CDR3 DNA sequence: TGTGCCAGCAGGTCCCTCTGGCAGGGCGGCTATGGCTACACCTTC.

The CDR3 protein is CASSSLYDRTGDTQYF. CDR3 DNA sequence: TGTGCCAGCTCAAGCCTCTATGACAGAACCGGGGATACGCAGTATTTT. The rearrangement uses TRBV18 and TRBJ2-3, with D perhaps matching TRBD1 (5 bases). V lost 5 bases, J lost 6 bases, and 21 bases lay in between. CDR3 size: 16 residues. Germline lookup yields CDR1 KGHSH and CDR2 LQKENI.

The chain combines TRBV4-2 with TRBJ2-5; TRBD2 agrees at 7 bases. V shed 0 bases, J shed 2 bases, and the junction held 6 bases outside the gene matches. CDR3 size: 16 residues. Looked up from germline, CDR1 is LGHNA and CDR2 is YNFKEQ. CDR3 in amino acids: CASSQESGTTQETQYF. The CDR3 DNA reads as TGTGCCAGCAGCCAAGAAAGTGGGACTACTCAAGAGACCCAGTACTTC.

The chain is built from TRBV7-3 and TRBJ1-1; tentatively, D is TRBD1 (6 bases). Trimming removed 8 bases at V and 6 bases at J, with 22 bases between. The CDR3 covers 15 residues. CDR1 and CDR2 (germline): SGHTA, FQGTGA. The CDR3 DNA is TGTGCCAGCCTCAGTCCCTGGGACACCCGACCTGAAGCTTTCTTT. Encoded protein: CASLSPWDTRPEAFF.

This rearrangement joins TRBV28 to TRBJ2-3; 8 positions match TRBD1. After removal of 7 bases from V and 3 bases from J, the junction contained 6 bases not matched to a gene. CDR1 is MDHEN, CDR2 SYDVKM, per germline. This CDR3 spans 14 amino acids. CDR3 nucleotides: TGTGCCAGCACCGCCAGGGGGCGGACAGATACGCAGTATTTT. Translation gives CASTARGRTDTQYF. The full variable domain, with the rest looked up from reference TRBV28 and TRBJ2-3, is DVKVTQSSRYLVKRTGEKVFLECVQDMDHENMFWYRQDPGLGLRLIYFSYDVKMKEKGDIPEGYSVSREKKERFSLILESASTNQTSMYLCASTARGRTDTQYFGPGTRLTVL.

The V call is TRBV29-1, the J call TRBJ2-7; D might be TRBD2 (5 bases). Trimming cost V 4 bases and J 6 bases, with 7 bases left between them. Germline CDR1 is SQVTM and CDR2 is ANQGSEA. The CDR3 totals 10 residues. The CDR3 coding sequence is TGCAGCGTTGTTGAGGGCGAGCAGTACTTC. Translated: CSVVEGEQYF.

The chain couples TRBV2 to TRBJ2-7; 10 nucleotides line up with TRBD1. V shed 7 bases, J shed 6 bases, and the junction held 6 bases outside the gene matches. This CDR3 is 13 amino acids long. Germline values: CDR1 SNHLY, CDR2 FYNNEI. As DNA, the CDR3 is TGTGCCAGCAAGGGACAGGGGTTGGGCGAGCAGTACTTC. Encoded protein: CASKGQGLGEQYF.

The V call is TRBV9, the J call TRBJ1-2, with a possible D match to TRBD1 (5 bases). Trimming took 0 bases from V and 5 from J, leaving 8 bases between them. Germline loops: CDR1 SGDLS, CDR2 YYNGEE. The CDR3 has 13 residues. For the CDR3, the DNA is TGTGCCAGCAGCGTAGCGTCAGGGTATGGCTACACCTTC. This codes for CASSVASGYGYTF. The full variable domain, in which reference TRBV9 and TRBJ1-2 provide the parts outside the CDR3, is DSGVTQTPKHLITATGQRVTLRCSPRSGDLSVYWYQQSLDQGLQFLIQYYNGEERAKGNILERFSAQQFPDLHSELNLSSLELGDSALYFCASSVASGYGYTFGSGTRLTVV.

The rearrangement uses TRBV6-1 and TRBJ2-1; no definite D call. With 6 bases removed from V and 0 bases from J, the gap between germline ends came to 9 bases. CDR1 and CDR2 (germline): MNHNS, SASEGT. CDR3 length: 14 residues. Written as DNA, the CDR3 is TGTGCCAGCAGACGTTGGAGCTCCTACAATGAGCAGTTCTTC. Protein sequence: CASRRWSSYNEQFF.

The V and J genes are TRBV4-1 and TRBJ2-5, with D uncertain. The CDR3 spans 14 residues. Trimming took off 4 bases at V and 2 bases at J, with 11 bases between the two ends. CDR1 and CDR2 (germline): MGHRA, YSYEKL. CDR3 region: CASSRRHLQETQYF. CDR3 sequence (DNA): TGCGCCAGCAGCCGCCGACACCTACAAGAGACCCAGTACTTC.

This clone was counted a single time. The chain couples TRBV23-1 to TRBJ1-2; 10 bases align to TRBD1. TRBV23-1 belongs to the ORF category, with a function that is uncertain. This CDR3 is built from 13 residues. The V gene end was trimmed by 6 bases and the J gene end by 6 bases; junction bases not matched to a gene: 4. CDR3 loop: CASSQGTGDGYTF. The CDR3 bases are TGCGCCAGCAGCCAGGGGACAGGGGATGGCTACACCTTC.

The rearrangement joins TRBV11-2 to TRBJ1-2, with unresolved D. Trimming left V 5 bases short and J 7 bases short, with 8 bases between. CDR3 length equals 11 residues. Germline assignment: CDR1 SGHAT and CDR2 FQNNGV. Written as DNA, the CDR3 is TGTGCCAGCAGCGCCACGGTTGGCTACACCTTC. Amino acid sequence: CASSATVGYTF.

A note on this clone: The junction departs from germline at one end; a sequencing error may be responsible. The chain recombines TRBV7-9 with TRBJ1-2; D is ambiguous. The CDR3 loop spans 15 amino acids. Looked up from germline, CDR1 is SEHNR and CDR2 is FQNEAQ (reference sequence). The CDR3 reads CSSSLDIGLKYGYTF. The CDR3 DNA sequence: TGTTCCAGCAGCTTAGACATAGGACTGAAGTATGGCTACACCTTC.

This clone came up a few times. This rearrangement joins TRBV6-1 to TRBJ1-4; TRBD1 aligns across 7 bases. The germline CDR1 and CDR2 sequences are MNHNS and SASEGT. The junction had 8 bases not matched to a gene; V was cut back by 6 bases and J by 7 bases. CDR3 length: 14 residues. The CDR3 loop is CASRNRGLAEKLFF. Here the CDR3 DNA reads TGTGCCAGCAGGAACAGGGGCCTGGCTGAAAAACTGTTTTTT.

The V and J genes are TRBV4-3 and TRBJ2-7, with D possibly matching TRBD1 (5 bases). The germline V gene has CDR1 LGHNA and CDR2 YSLEER. V was trimmed by 0 bases and J by 2 bases, leaving 8 bases between them. This CDR3 contains 14 residues. The CDR3 sequence is CASSQEGVPYEQYF. Here the CDR3 DNA reads TGCGCCAGCAGCCAAGAAGGGGTCCCCTACGAGCAGTACTTC.

CDR3 coding DNA: TGTGCCAGCAGCGCCACTAGCGGTCTCGCCTACGAGCAGTACTTC. Residues: CASSATSGLAYEQYF. This chain uses TRBV11-2 with TRBJ2-7; 8 nucleotides agree with TRBD2. There are 15 residues in the CDR3. The germline V gene encodes CDR1 SGHAT and CDR2 FQNNGV. The V and J ends lost 5 bases and 2 bases, in that order; junction bases with no gene match: 8.

This rearrangement joins TRBV7-2 to TRBJ2-7; 8 positions match TRBD2. This CDR3 contains 15 residues. Losses at the gene ends were 5 bases for V and 6 bases for J; bases not matched to a gene: 12. The germline CDR1 and CDR2 sequences are SGHTA and FQGNSA. CDR3 nucleotide sequence: TGTGCCAGCAGCCTAGAGAGACTAGCGTGGGGCGAGCAGTACTTC. Translating it yields CASSLERLAWGEQYF.

The chain is built from TRBV19 and TRBJ1-2; no firm D call. Trimming took off 10 bases at V and 5 bases at J, with 11 bases between the two ends. The V gene's germline CDR1 is LNHDA and CDR2 SQIVND (reference sequence). CDR3 length: 11 amino acids. CDR3 loop: CATAWEYGYTF. CDR3 DNA: TGTGCCACAGCATGGGAGTATGGCTACACCTTC.

The chain carries TRBV6-5 and TRBJ1-2; possible D gene TRBD1, 5 bases. The CDR3 runs 14 residues. CDR1 is MNHEY and CDR2 is SVGAGI in the germline V gene. The germline V and J ends were trimmed by 6 bases and 6 bases, with 17 bases remaining between them. The CDR3 reads CASRRSQGDDGYTF. The CDR3 DNA is TGTGCCAGCAGGCGTAGTCAGGGCGATGATGGCTACACCTTC.

The rearrangement links TRBV6-1 to TRBJ2-2; D unresolved. From germline, CDR1 is MNHNS and CDR2 SASEGT. The V gene lost 2 bases and the J gene lost 0 bases, with 10 bases spanning the gap. The CDR3 has 16 amino acids. The CDR3 protein is CASSELTTSNTGELFF. CDR3 coding DNA: TGTGCCAGCAGTGAACTGACAACTTCGAACACCGGGGAGCTGTTTTTT.

This chain uses TRBV6-1 with TRBJ2-5, with a possible D match to TRBD1 (6 bases). The ends were cut back, 5 bases at V and 5 bases at J, with 15 bases in the middle. In germline, CDR1 is MNHNS, CDR2 SASEGT. The CDR3 has 14 amino acids. The CDR3 region has the DNA TGTGCCAGCAGTATGACAGGAGTTAAGGAGACCCAGTACTTC. This translates into CASSMTGVKETQYF.

The chain carries TRBV6-6 and TRBJ1-3; no definite D call. Germline CDR1 is MNHNY and CDR2 is SVGAGI (reference sequence). CDR3 length equals 14 residues. V was pared by 4 bases and J by 0 bases, with 7 bases between. The CDR3 reads CASSSGGSGNTIYF. CDR3 nucleotide sequence: TGTGCCAGCAGTTCTGGAGGCTCTGGAAACACCATATATTTT.

This clone has only a few counts. The J gene is TRBJ1-2, the V gene TRBV4-3; TRBD1 is a possible D gene (6 bases). CDR3 length: 13 amino acids. Deletions cut 4 bases from V and 4 bases from J, with 10 bases between. Looked up from germline, CDR1 is LGHNA and CDR2 is YSLEER. DNA for the CDR3: TGCGCCAGCAGCCGTAAGGACAGCTATGGCTACACCTTC. Its protein is CASSRKDSYGYTF.

The chain recombines TRBV2 with TRBJ1-1, with D unresolved. The CDR3 extends over 12 amino acids. Germline values: CDR1 SNHLY, CDR2 FYNNEI. Trimming removed 3 bases from V and 2 bases from J, with 4 bases in between. This CDR3 reads CASSDPNTEAFF. The CDR3 DNA is TGTGCCAGCAGTGACCCAAACACTGAAGCTTTCTTT.